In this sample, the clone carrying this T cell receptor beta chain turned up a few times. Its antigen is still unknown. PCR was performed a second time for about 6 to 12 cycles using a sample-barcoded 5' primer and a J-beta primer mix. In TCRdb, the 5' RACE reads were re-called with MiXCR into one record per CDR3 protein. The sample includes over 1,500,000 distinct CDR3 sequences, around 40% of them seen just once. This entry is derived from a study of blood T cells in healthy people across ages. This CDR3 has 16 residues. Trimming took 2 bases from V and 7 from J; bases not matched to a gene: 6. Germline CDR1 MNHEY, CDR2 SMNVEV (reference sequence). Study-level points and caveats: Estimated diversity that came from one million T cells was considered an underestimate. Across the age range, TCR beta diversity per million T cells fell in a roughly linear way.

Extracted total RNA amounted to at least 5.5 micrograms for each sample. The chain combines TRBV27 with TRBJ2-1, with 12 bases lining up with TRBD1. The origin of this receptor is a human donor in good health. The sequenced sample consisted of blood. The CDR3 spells CASSLKGTGGRNEQFF. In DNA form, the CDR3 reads TGTGCCAGCAGTTTAAAAGGGACAGGGGGCAGGAATGAGCAGTTCTTC.